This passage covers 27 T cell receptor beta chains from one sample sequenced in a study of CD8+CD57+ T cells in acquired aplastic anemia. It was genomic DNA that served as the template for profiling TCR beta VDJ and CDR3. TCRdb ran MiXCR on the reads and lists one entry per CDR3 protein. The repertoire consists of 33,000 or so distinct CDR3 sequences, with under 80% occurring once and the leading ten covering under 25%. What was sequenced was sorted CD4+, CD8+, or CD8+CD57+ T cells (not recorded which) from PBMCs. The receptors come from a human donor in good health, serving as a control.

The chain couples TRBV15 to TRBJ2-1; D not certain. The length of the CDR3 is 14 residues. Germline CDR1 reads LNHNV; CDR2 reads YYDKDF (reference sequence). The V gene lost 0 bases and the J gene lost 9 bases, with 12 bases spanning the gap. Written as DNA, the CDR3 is TGTGCCACCAGCAGAGATCAAGAGCGTTCTGAGCAGTTCTTC. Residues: CATSRDQERSEQFF.

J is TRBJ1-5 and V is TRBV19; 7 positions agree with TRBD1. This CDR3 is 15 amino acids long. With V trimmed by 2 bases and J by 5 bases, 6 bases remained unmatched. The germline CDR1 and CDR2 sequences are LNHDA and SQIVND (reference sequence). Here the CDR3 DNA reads TGTGCCAGTAGTATAAGTGCCAGGGGGTATCAGCCCCAGCATTTT. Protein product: CASSISARGYQPQHF.

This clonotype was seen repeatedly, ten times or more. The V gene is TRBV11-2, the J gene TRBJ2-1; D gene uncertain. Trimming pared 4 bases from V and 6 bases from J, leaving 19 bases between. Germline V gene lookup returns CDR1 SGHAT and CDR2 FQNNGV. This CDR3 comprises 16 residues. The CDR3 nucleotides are TGTGCCAGCAGCTACACCCCGGCACTAAGGTCCAATGAGCAGTTCTTC. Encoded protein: CASSYTPALRSNEQFF.

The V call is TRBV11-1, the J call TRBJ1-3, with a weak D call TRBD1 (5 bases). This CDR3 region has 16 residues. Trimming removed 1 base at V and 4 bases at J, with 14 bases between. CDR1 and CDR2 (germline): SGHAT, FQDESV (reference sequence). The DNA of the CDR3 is TGTGCCAGCAGCTTAGTGGGGGACCAACGGGGAAACACCATATATTTT. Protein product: CASSLVGDQRGNTIYF.

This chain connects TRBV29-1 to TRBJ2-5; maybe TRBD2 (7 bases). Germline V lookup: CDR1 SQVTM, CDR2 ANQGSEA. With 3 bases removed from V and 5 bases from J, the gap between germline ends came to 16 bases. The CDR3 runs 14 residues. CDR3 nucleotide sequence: TGCAGCGTTGATGAGGGGGGGCGCAGGGAGACCCAGTACTTC. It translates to CSVDEGGRRETQYF.

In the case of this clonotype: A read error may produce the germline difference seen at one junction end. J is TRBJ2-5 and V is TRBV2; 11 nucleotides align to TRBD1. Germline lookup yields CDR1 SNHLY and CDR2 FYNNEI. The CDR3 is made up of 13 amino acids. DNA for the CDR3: TGCGCCAGCAGCCGGACAGGGGGCGAGACCCAGTACTTC. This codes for CASSRTGGETQYF.

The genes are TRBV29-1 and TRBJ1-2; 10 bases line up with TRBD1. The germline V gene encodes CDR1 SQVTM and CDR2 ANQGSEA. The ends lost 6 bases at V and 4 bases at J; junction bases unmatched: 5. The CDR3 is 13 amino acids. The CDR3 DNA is TGCAGCGTCAGACAGGGGGCTAGCTATGGCTACACCTTC. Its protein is CSVRQGASYGYTF.

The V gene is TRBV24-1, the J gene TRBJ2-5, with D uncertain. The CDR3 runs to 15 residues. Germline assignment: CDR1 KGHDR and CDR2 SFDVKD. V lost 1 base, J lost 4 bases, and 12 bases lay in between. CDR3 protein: CATSDFGPGLETQYF. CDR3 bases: TGTGCCACCAGTGATTTTGGTCCGGGTTTAGAGACCCAGTACTTC.

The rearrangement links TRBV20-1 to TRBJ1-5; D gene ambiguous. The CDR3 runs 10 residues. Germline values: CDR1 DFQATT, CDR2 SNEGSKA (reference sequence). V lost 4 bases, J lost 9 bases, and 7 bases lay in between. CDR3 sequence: CSAMSAPQHF. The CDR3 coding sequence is TGCAGTGCTATGAGCGCGCCCCAGCATTTT.

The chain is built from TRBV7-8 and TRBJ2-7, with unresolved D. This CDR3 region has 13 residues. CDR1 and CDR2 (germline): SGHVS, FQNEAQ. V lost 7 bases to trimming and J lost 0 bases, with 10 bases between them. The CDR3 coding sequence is TGTGCCAGCACAACTGGTAGCTCCTACGAGCAGTACTTC. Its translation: CASTTGSSYEQYF.

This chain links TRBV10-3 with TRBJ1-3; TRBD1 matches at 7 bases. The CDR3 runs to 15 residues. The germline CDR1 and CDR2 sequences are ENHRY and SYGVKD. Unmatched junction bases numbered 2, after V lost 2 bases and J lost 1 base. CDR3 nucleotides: TGTGCCATCAGTGAGGCCAGGGGGTCTGGAAACACCATATATTTT. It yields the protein CAISEARGSGNTIYF.

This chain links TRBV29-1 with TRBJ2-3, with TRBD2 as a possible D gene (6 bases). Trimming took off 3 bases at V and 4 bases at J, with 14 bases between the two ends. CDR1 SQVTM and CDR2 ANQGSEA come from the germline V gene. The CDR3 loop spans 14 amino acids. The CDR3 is CSVDERTGADTQYF. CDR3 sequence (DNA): TGCAGCGTTGATGAACGGACGGGGGCAGATACGCAGTATTTT.

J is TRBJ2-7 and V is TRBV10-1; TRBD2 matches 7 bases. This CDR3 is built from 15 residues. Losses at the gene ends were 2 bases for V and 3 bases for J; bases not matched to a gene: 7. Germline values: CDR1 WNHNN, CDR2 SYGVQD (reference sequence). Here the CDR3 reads CASSERSASGYEQYF. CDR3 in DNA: TGCGCCAGCAGTGAGAGATCGGCTAGCGGCTACGAGCAGTACTTC.

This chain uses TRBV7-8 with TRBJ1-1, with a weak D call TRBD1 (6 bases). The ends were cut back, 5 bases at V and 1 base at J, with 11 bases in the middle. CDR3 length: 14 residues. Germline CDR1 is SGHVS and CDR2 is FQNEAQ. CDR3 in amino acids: CASSNGQPNTEAFF. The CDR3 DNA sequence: TGTGCCAGCAGCAACGGACAGCCGAACACTGAAGCTTTCTTT.

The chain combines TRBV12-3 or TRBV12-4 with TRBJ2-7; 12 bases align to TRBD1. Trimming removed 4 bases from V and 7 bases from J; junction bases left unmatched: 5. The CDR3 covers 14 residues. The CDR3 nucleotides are TGTGCCAGCAGTTCGAGGGACAGGGGGCCAGAGCAGTACTTC. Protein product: CASSSRDRGPEQYF.

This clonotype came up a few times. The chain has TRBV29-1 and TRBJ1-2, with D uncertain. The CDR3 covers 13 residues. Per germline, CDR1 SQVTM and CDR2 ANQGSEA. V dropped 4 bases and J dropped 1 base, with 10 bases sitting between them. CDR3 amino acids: CSVGKTVNYGYTF. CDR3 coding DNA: TGCAGCGTTGGAAAGACGGTTAACTATGGCTACACCTTC. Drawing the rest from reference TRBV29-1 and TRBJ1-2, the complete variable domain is SAVISQKPSRDICQRGTSLTIQCQVDSQVTMMFWYRQQPGQSLTLIATANQGSEATYESGFVIDKFPISRPNLTFSTLTVSNMSPEDSSIYLCSVGKTVNYGYTFGSGTRLTVV.

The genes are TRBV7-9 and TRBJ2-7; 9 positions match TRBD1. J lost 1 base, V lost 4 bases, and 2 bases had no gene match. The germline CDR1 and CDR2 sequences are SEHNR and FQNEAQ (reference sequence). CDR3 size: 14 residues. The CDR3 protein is CASSYDRGSYEQYF. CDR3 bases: TGTGCCAGCAGCTACGACAGGGGGTCCTACGAGCAGTACTTC.

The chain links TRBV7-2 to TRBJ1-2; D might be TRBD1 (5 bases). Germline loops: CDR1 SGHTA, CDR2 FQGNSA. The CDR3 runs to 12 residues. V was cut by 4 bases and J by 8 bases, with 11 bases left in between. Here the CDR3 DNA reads TGTGCCAGCAGCTCAGGGAGTCAAGGCTACACCTTC. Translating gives CASSSGSQGYTF.

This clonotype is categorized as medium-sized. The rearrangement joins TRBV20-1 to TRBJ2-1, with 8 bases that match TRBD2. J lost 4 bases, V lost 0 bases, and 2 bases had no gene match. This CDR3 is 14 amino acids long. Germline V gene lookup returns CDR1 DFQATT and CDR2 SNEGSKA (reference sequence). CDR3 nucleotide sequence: TGCAGTGCTAGAGACGGCGGGGGGTACAATGAGCAGTTCTTC. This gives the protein CSARDGGGYNEQFF.

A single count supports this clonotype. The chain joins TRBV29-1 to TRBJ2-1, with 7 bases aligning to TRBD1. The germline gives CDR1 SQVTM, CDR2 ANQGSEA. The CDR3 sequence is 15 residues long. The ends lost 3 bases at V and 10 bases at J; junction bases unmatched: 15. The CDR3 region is CSVERGTGQADEQFF. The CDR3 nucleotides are TGCAGCGTTGAGAGGGGGACCGGACAGGCGGACGAGCAGTTCTTC.

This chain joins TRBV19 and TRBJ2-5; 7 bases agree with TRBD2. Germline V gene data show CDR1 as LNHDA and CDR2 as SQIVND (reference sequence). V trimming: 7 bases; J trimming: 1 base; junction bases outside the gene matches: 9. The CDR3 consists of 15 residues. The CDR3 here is CASTPTGGPQETQYF. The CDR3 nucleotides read TGTGCCAGTACCCCTACGGGGGGTCCCCAAGAGACCCAGTACTTC.

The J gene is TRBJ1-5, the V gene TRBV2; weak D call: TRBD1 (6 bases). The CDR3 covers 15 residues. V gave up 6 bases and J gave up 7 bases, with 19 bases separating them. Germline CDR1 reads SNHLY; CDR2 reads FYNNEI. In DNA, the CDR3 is TGTGCCAGCAGCTTGACGACAGGCGCTGGCCAGCCCCAGCATTTT. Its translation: CASSLTTGAGQPQHF. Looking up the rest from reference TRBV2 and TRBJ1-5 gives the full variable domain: EPEVTQTPSHQVTQMGQEVILRCVPISNHLYFYWYRQILGQKVEFLVSFYNNEISEKSEIFDDQFSVERPDGSNFTLKIRSTKLEDSAMYFCASSLTTGAGQPQHFGDGTRLSIL.

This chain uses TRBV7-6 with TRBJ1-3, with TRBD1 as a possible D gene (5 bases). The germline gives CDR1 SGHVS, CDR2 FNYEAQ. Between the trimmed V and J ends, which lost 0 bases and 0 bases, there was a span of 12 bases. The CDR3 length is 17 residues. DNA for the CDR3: TGTGCCAGCAGCTTAGCCCCTCAGGGCTTCTCTGGAAACACCATATATTTT. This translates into CASSLAPQGFSGNTIYF.

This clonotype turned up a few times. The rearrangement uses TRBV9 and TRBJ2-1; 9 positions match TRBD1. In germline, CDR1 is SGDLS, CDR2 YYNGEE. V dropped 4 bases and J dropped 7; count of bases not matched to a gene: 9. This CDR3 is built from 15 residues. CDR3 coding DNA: TGTGCCAGCAGCCCCCGGGACAGGGTAGGAAATGAGCAGTTCTTC. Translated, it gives CASSPRDRVGNEQFF. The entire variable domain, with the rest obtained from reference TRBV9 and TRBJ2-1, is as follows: DSGVTQTPKHLITATGQRVTLRCSPRSGDLSVYWYQQSLDQGLQFLIQYYNGEERAKGNILERFSAQQFPDLHSELNLSSLELGDSALYFCASSPRDRVGNEQFFGPGTRLTVL.

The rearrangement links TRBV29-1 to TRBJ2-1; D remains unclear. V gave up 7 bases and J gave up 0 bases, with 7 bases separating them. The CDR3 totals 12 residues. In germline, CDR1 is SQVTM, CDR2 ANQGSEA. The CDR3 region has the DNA TGCAGCGACCCGAGCTCCTACAATGAGCAGTTCTTC. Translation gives CSDPSSYNEQFF.

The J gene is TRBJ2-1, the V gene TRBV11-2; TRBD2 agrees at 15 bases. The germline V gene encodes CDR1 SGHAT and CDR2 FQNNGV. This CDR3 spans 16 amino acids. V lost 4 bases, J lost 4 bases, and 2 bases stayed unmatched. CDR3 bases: TGTGCCAGCAGCTGGACTAGCGGGGGGGCGTACAATGAGCAGTTCTTC. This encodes CASSWTSGGAYNEQFF.

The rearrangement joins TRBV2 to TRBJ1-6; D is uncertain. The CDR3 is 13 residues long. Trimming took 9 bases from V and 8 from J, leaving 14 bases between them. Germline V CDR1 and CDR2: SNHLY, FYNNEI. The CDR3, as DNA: TGTGCCAGTAGAAGGAGGGTCCATTCACCCCTCCACTTT. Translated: CASRRRVHSPLHF.